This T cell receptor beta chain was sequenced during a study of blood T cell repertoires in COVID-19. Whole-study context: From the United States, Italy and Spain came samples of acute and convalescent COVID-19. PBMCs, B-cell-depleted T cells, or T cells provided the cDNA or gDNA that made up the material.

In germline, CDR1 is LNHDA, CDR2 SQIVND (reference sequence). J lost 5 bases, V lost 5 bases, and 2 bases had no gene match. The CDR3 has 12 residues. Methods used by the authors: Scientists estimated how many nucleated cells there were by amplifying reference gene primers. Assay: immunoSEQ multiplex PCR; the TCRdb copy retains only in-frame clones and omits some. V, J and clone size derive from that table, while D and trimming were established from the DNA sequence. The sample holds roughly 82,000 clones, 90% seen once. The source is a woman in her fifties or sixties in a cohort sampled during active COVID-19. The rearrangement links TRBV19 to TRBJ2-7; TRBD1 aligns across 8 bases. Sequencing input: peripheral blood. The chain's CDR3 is CASSGQGDEQYF. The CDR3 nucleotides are TGTGCCAGTAGTGGACAGGGAGACGAGCAGTACTTC.